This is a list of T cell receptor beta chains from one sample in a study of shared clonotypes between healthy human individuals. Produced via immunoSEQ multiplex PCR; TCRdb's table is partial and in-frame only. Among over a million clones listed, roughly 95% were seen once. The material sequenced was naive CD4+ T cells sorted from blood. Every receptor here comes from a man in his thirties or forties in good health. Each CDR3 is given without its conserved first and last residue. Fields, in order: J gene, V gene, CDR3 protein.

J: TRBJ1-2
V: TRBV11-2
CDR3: ASSLDPTTINYGYT

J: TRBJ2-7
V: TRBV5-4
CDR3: ASSLPASGHYEQY

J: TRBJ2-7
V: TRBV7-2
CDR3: ASSSSGPPGQY

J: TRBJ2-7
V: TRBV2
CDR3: ASSLGRSYEQY

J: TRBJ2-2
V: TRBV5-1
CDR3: ASSRRGVGQGAIGELF

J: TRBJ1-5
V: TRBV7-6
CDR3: ASSLAPQGWSNQPQH

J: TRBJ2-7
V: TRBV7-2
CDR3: ASTPFGSDRSEQY

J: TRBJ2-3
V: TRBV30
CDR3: AWSVYSDTQY

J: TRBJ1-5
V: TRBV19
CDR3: ASSAQSRRGVNQPQH

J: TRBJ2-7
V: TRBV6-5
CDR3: ASSLTSGRFNEQY

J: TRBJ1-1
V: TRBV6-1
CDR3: ASSQTDTEAF

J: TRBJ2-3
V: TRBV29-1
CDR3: SVLRDRGADTQY

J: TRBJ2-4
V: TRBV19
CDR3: ASSTSGAGKNIQY

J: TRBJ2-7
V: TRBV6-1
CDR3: ASSDLGTASYEQY

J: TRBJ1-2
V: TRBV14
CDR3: ASSQGHPGTGYGYT

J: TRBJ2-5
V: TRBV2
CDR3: AGWYSRRLSGSLPKQETQY

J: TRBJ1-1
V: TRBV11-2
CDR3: ASSLGPGEAF

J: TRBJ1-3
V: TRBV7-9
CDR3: ASSLLTSGNTIY

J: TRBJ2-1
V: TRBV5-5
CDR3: ASARDSTYNEQF

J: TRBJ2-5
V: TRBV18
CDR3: ASSPQRAGAPNSRETQY

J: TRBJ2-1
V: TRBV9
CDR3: ASSVVTSGNEQF

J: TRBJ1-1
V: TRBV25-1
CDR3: ASSGLTGTEAF

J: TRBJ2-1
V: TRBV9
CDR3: ASSATPSGRYEQF

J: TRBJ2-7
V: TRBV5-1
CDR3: ASRTLAKASYEQY

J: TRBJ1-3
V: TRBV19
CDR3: ARLNTIY

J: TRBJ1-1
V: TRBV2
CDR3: ASSWDTPVTEAF

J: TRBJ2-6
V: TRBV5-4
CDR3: ASSFHTPGANVLT

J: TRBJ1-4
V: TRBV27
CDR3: ASRRAGVNEKLF

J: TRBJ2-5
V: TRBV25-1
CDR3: ASSEETQY

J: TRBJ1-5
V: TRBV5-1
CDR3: ASSLDQRGVGNQPQH

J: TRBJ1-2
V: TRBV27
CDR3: ASSLTGKGAGYT

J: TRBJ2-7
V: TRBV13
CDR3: ASSSRFVRYEQY

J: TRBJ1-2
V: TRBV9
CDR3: ASSIRQGRYGYT

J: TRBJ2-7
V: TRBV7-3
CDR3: ASSLTRESSYEQY

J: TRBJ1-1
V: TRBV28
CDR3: ASSLYPIGQGGYTEAF

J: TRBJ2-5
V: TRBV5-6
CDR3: ASSKQGAQGQETQY

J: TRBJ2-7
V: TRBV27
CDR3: ASKRPGTGHDHEQY

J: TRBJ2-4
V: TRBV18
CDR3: ASSPPVLAGAKNIQY

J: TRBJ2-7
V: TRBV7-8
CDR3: ASSTGLAGGYEQY

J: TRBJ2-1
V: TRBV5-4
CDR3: ASTEAGAHEQF

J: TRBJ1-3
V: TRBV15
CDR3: ATSVGQVGNTIY

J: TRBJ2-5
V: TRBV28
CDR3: ASSGRLAGSETQY

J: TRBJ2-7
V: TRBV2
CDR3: ASSKGGGDDEQY

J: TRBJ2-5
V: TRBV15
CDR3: ATSSPGLAGGETQY

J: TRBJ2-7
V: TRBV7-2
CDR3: ASSLAGVVGTGNSYEQY